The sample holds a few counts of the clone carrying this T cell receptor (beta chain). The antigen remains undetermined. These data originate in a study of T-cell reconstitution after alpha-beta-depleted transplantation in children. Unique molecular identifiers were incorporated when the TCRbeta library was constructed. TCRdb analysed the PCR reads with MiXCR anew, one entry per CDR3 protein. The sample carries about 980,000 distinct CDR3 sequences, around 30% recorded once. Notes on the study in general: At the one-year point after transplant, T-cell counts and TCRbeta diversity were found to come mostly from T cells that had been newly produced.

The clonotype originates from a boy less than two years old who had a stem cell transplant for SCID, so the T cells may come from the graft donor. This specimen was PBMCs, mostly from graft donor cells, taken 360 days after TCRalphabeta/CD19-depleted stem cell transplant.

The CDR3 protein is CSAQGHRGGNTEAFF. In DNA, the CDR3 is TGCAGTGCTCAGGGACATAGGGGCGGGAACACTGAAGCTTTCTTT. The genes are TRBV20-1 and TRBJ1-1; TRBD1 is a possible D gene (6 bases). V lost 5 bases, J lost 1 base, and 17 bases lay in between. CDR3 length: 15 amino acids. CDR1 and CDR2 from the germline V gene are DFQATT and SNEGSKA (reference sequence).